This TCR beta chain was sequenced in a study of identifying expanded T cells in peripheral blood. General study findings and limits: Technical replicates showed roughly 1.2 changed clones; two weeks around 15; four weeks 19. Variance in clone template counts between two-week samples significantly increased with total template count across all healthy donors.

There are 16 residues in the CDR3. Germline V gene sequence: CDR1 SGHDT, CDR2 YYEEEE. Losses at the gene ends were 0 bases for V and 7 bases for J; bases not matched to a gene: 12. This clone was observed once. Its target is not known. TCRdb keeps only in-frame clones here, not all; method: immunoSEQ multiplex PCR. This sample has about 91,000 clones, with 70% to 90% found just once. No infections or other immune events were documented during collection. The rearrangement joins TRBV5-6 to TRBJ1-2; TRBD1 agrees at 7 bases. Input material: blood. The TCR was taken from a person aged 18-69 years in good health. The CDR3 spells CASSLAPEGQLGGYTF. The CDR3, as DNA: TGTGCCAGCAGCTTGGCCCCGGAGGGACAGTTGGGTGGCTACACCTTC.